This paragraph reports one T cell receptor (beta chain). The data are from a study of control samples from healthy donors and cancer patients. Profiled with immunoSEQ multiplex PCR; TCRdb holds only in-frame clones, not every one. This table has 70,000 to 80,000 clones, approximately 80% appearing once. This CDR3 is built from 18 residues. The germline V gene has CDR1 LGHNA and CDR2 YSLEER. V dropped 1 base and J dropped 7; count of bases not matched to a gene: 14. This rearrangement joins TRBV4-3 to TRBJ2-3; 10 nucleotides align to TRBD2. Sequenced sample: blood. This TCR was sampled from a man in his fifties in good health. In nucleotides, the CDR3 is TGCGCCAGCAGCCAAGGGTTTAGGACTAGCGGACCCCTAAATACGCAGTATTTT. It codes for CASSQGFRTSGPLNTQYF.